Included here is one TCR beta chain sequence, with context. Its antigen is unknown. This entry belongs to a study of metastatic and nonmetastatic thyroid tumors. About the study: A comparison of repertoires was made across blood and tumor or nodule tissue from malignant and benign thyroid patients.

Overall study results and limits: Benign nodules reportedly had significantly lower TCR beta diversity than malignant thyroid tumors in blood and tumor.

All patients were untreated before thyroid surgery. The V gene lost 1 base and the J gene lost 8 bases, with 11 bases spanning the gap. The V gene's germline CDR1 is SGHTA and CDR2 FQGNSA. The CDR3 runs 13 residues. Study processing details: For papillary thyroid cancer, a distant-metastasis classifier was constructed from CDR3 differences observed across clinicopathological groups. TCRdb ran MiXCR on the PCR reads. TCRdb, not the authors, supplied the V and J calls. The sample has 16,000 or so clones; about 23% are singletons. The rearrangement links TRBV7-2 to TRBJ1-2; D uncertain. This clonotype was obtained from a female donor with papillary thyroid cancer or a benign thyroid nodule (not recorded which). Some clones in this sample may be carry-over from other donors' samples. Material: adjacent normal tissue. The CDR3 loop reads CASSLGFTGGYTF. In nucleotides, the CDR3 is TGTGCCAGCAGCTTAGGGTTTACCGGAGGCTACACCTTC.